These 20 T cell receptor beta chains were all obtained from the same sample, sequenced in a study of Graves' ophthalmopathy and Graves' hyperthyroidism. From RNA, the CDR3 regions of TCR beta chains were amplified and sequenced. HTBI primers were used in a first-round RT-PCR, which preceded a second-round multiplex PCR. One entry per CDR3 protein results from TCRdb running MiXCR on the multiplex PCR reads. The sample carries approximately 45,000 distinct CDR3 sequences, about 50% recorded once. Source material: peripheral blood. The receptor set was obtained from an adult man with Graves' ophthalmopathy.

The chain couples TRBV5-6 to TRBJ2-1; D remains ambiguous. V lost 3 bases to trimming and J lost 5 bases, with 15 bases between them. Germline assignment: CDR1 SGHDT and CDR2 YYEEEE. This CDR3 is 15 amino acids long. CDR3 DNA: TGTGCCAGCAGCTCCCAGCATAGTTCGAACAATGAGCAGTTCTTC. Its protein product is CASSSQHSSNNEQFF.

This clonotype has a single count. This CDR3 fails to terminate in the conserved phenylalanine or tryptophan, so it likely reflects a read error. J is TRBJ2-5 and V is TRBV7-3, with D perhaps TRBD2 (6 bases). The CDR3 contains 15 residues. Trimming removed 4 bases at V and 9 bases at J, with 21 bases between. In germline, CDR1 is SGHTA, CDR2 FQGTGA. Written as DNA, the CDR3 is TGTGCCAGCAGCTCAGACGGACGGGTAGGGGAGGCCCAGTACTGC. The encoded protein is CASSSDGRVGEAQYC.

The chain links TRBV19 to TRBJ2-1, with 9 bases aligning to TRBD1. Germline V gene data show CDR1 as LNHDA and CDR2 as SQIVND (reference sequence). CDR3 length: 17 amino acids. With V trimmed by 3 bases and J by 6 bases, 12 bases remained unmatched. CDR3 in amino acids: CASSIPPGTGWGNEQFF. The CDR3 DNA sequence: TGTGCCAGTAGTATCCCGCCCGGGACAGGGTGGGGCAATGAGCAGTTCTTC. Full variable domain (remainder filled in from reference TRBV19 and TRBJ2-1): DGGITQSPKYLFRKEGQNVTLSCEQNLNHDAMYWYRQDPGQGLRLIYYSQIVNDFQKGDIAEGYSVSREKKESFPLTVTSAQKNPTAFYLCASSIPPGTGWGNEQFFGPGTRLTVL.

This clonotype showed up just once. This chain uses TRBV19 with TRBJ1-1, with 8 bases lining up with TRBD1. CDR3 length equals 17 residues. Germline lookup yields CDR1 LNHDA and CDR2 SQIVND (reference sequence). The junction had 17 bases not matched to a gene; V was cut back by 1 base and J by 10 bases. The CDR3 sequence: CASSIGPLDRGQYRAFF. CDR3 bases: TGTGCCAGTAGTATAGGGCCCCTTGACAGGGGCCAATATCGAGCTTTCTTT.

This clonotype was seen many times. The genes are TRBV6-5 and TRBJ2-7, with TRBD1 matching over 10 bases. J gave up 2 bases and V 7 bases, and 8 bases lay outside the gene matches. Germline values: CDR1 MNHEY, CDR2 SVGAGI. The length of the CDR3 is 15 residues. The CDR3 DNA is TGTGCCAGCAAGCTCCGGGACAGGGGTACCTACGAGCAGTACTTC. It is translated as CASKLRDRGTYEQYF.

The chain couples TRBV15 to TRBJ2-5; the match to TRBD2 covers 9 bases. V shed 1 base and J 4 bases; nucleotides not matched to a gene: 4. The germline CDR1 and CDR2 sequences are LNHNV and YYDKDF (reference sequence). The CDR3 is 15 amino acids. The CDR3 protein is CATSRVAGVTETQYF. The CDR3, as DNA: TGTGCCACCAGCAGAGTAGCGGGGGTAACAGAGACCCAGTACTTC.

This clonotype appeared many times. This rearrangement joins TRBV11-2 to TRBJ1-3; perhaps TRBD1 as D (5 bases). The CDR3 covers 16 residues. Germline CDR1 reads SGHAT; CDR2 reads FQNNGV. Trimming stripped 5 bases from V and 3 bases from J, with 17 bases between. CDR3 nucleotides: TGTGCCAGCAGCCCGGGGCGGGGCAGGGTTGGAAACACCATATATTTT. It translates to CASSPGRGRVGNTIYF.

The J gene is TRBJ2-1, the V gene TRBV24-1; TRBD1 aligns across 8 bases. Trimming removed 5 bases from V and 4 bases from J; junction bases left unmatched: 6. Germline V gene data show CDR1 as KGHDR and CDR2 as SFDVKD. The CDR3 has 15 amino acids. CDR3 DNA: TGTGCCACCAGTGTTGACAGGGGACTTTACAATGAGCAGTTCTTC. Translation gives CATSVDRGLYNEQFF.

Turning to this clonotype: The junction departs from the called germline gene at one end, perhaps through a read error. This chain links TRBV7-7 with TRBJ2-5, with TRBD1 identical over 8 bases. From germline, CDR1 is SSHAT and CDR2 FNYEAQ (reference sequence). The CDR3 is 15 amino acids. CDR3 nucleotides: TGTGCTAGCAACTCCGACAGGGGAGCGTTTGAGACCCAGTACTTC. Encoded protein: CASNSDRGAFETQYF. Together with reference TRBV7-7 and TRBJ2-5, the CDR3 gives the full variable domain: GAGVSQSPRYKVTKRGQDVTLRCDPISSHATLYWYQQALGQGPEFLTYFNYEAQPDKSGLPSDRFSAERPEGSISTLTIQRTEQRDSAMYRCASNSDRGAFETQYFGPGTRLLVL.

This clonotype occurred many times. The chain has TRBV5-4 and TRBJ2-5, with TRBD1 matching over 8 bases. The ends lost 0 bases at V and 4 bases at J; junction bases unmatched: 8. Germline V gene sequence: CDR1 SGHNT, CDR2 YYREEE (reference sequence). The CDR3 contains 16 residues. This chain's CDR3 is CASSLEAYQGAETQYF. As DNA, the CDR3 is TGTGCCAGCAGCTTGGAGGCATATCAGGGGGCAGAGACCCAGTACTTC. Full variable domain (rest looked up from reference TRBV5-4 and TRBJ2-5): ETGVTQSPTHLIKTRGQQVTLRCSSQSGHNTVSWYQQALGQGPQFIFQYYREEENGRGNFPPRFSGLQFPNYSSELNVNALELDDSALYLCASSLEAYQGAETQYFGPGTRLLVL.

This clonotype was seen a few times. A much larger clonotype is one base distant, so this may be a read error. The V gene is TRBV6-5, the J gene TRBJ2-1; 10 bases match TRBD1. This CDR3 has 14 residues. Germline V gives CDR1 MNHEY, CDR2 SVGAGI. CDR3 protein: CASSRDRGRNGQFF. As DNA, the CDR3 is TGTGCCAGCAGCCGGGACAGGGGAAGGAATGGGCAGTTCTTC.

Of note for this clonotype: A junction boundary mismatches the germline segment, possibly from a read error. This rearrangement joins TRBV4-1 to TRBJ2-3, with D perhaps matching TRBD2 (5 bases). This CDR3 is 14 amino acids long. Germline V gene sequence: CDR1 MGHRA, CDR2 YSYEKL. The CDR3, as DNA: TGCGCCAGCAGCCAAGAACCGGGGATGCATACCCAGTATTTT. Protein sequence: CASSQEPGMHTQYF.

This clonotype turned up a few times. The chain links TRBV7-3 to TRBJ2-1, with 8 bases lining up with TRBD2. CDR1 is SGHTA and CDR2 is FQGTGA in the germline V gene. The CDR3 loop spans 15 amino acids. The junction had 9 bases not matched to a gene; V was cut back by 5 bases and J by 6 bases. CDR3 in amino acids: CASSPHSGTLNEQFF. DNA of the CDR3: TGTGCCAGCAGCCCTCATAGCGGGACGCTCAATGAGCAGTTCTTC. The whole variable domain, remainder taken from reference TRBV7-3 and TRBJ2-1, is GAGVSQTPSNKVTEKGKYVELRCDPISGHTALYWYRQSLGQGPEFLIYFQGTGAADDSGLPNDRFFAVRPEGSVSTLKIQRTERGDSAVYLCASSPHSGTLNEQFFGPGTRLTVL.

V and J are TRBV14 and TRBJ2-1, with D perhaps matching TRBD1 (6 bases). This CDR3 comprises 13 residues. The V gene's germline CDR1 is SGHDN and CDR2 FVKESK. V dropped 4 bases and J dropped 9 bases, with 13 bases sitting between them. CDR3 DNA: TGTGCCAGCAGCCGGGGGCTTCCAAGTGAGCAGTTCTTC. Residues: CASSRGLPSEQFF.

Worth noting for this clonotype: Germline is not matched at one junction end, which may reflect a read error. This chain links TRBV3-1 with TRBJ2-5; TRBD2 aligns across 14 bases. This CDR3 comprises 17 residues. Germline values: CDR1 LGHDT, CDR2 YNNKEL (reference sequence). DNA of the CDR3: TGTGCCAGCAGCCCGAGGACTAGCGGGGGGTACAAAGAGACCCAGCACTTC. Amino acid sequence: CASSPRTSGGYKETQHF.

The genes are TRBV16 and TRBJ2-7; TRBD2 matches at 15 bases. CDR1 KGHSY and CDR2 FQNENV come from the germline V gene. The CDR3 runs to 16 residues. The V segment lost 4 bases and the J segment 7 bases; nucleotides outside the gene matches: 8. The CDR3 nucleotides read TGTGCCAGCAGCCCCGGGACTAGCGGGAGGATGGTAGAGCAGTACTTC. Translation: CASSPGTSGRMVEQYF.

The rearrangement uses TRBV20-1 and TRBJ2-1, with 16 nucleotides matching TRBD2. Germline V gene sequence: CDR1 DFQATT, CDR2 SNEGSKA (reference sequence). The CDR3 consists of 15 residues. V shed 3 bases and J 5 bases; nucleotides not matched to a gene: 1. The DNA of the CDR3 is TGCAGTGCTAGGGGGACTAGCGGGAGGGACAATGAGCAGTTCTTC. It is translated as CSARGTSGRDNEQFF.

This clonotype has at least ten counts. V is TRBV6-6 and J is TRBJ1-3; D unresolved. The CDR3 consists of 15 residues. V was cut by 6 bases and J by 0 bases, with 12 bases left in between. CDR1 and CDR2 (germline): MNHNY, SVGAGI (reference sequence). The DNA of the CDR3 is TGTGCCAGCAGATATACTCGGGACTCTGGAAACACCATATATTTT. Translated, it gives CASRYTRDSGNTIYF.

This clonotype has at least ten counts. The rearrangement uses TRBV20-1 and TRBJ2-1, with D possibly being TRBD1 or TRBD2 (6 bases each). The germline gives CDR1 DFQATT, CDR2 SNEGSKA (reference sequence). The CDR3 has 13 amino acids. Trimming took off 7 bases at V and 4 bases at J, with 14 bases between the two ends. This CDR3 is CSVGGLRYNEQFF. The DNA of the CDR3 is TGCAGTGTAGGGGGGCTCCGGTACAATGAGCAGTTCTTC.

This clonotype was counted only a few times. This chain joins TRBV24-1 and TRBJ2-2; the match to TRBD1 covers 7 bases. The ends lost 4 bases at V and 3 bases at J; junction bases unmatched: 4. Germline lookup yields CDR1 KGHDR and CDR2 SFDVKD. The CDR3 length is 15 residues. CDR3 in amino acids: CATSDRTGHTGELFF. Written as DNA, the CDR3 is TGTGCCACCAGTGACCGGACAGGCCACACCGGGGAGCTGTTTTTT.